The 27 T cell receptor beta chains below all came from one sample that was sequenced in a study of blood T cells in healthy people across ages. Alongside a J-beta primer mix, a sample-barcoded 5' primer served in a second PCR lasting about 7 to 11 cycles. From the 5' RACE reads, TCRdb called clonotypes with MiXCR, one entry per CDR3 protein. The repertoire includes 1.4 million or so distinct CDR3 sequences, under 55% of them detected once, and less than 5% sits in the top ten. Sequenced input: blood. These receptors came from a woman aged 18-29 years in good health.

The chain joins TRBV4-2 to TRBJ1-4; D may be TRBD1 (6 bases). The V gene's germline CDR1 is LGHNA and CDR2 YNFKEQ. V was trimmed by 3 bases and J by 4 bases, leaving 15 bases between them. The CDR3 runs to 16 residues. The CDR3 is CASSQDLTGYNEKLFF. CDR3 DNA sequence: TGTGCCAGCAGCCAGGATTTGACAGGCTATAATGAAAAACTGTTTTTT.

The rearrangement uses TRBV20-1 and TRBJ1-2; the match to TRBD1 covers 8 bases. The CDR3 has 13 amino acids. The V gene end was trimmed by 2 bases and the J gene end by 8 bases; junction bases not matched to a gene: 7. Per germline, CDR1 DFQATT and CDR2 SNEGSKA (reference sequence). CDR3 nucleotide sequence: TGCAGTGCTAGATTCGGGACAGGAAGCGGCTACACCTTC. Protein sequence: CSARFGTGSGYTF.

This clonotype was counted only a few times. The chain carries TRBV10-3 and TRBJ2-7; TRBD2 agrees at 10 bases. CDR1 is ENHRY and CDR2 is SYGVKD in the germline V gene. This CDR3 is built from 12 residues. Trimming removed 7 bases from V and 3 bases from J; junction bases left unmatched: 0. CDR3 nucleotides: TGTGCCATCACTAGCGGGAGCTACGAGCAGTACTTC. Its translation is CAITSGSYEQYF.

The rearrangement uses TRBV13 and TRBJ2-2, with 9 bases lining up with TRBD2. The length of the CDR3 is 16 residues. The V gene end was trimmed by 5 bases and the J gene end by 1 base; junction bases not matched to a gene: 5. Germline V gives CDR1 PRHDT, CDR2 FYEKMQ (reference sequence). Written as DNA, the CDR3 is TGTGCCAGCAGCACCTCGACTAGCGGGAACACCGGGGAGCTGTTTTTT. Translation: CASSTSTSGNTGELFF.

Concerning this clonotype itself: At one end the junction does not follow the germline gene, possibly because of a read error. V is TRBV6-2 or TRBV6-3 and J is TRBJ2-1; D unclear. In germline, CDR1 is MNHEY, CDR2 SVGEGT. The CDR3 is 15 residues long. The CDR3 region has the DNA TGTGCCAGCAGACCGTATGCGGTCCTATACAATGAGCGGTTCTTC. It specifies CASRPYAVLYNERFF.

The CDR3 DNA reads TGTGCCAGCAGTTTAGATGGGGGCCAGCGTCAGCCCCAGCATTTT. Its protein product is CASSLDGGQRQPQHF. The J gene is TRBJ1-5, the V gene TRBV12-3 or TRBV12-4; D perhaps matches TRBD1 (6 bases). The CDR3 has 15 amino acids. Trimming took off 1 base at V and 6 bases at J, with 13 bases between the two ends.

V is TRBV7-9 and J is TRBJ2-5; 10 nucleotides line up with TRBD2. The CDR3 runs to 17 residues. V shed 5 bases, J shed 2 bases, and the junction held 11 bases outside the gene matches. The germline V gene encodes CDR1 SEHNR and CDR2 FQNEAQ (reference sequence). The CDR3 here is CASSPGTSVNAQETQYF. The CDR3 coding sequence is TGTGCCAGCAGCCCCGGGACTAGCGTAAACGCTCAAGAGACCCAGTACTTC.

This chain uses TRBV6-2 or TRBV6-3 with TRBJ1-1, with 8 bases lining up with TRBD1. Losses at the gene ends were 6 bases for V and 3 bases for J; bases not matched to a gene: 15. This CDR3 has 17 residues. CDR1 MNHEY and CDR2 SVGEGT come from the germline V gene. The CDR3 DNA sequence: TGTGCCAGCAGCCTCACCCCCGGGGGCAGGGGGCACACTGAAGCTTTCTTT. It translates to CASSLTPGGRGHTEAFF.

The V gene is TRBV4-2, the J gene TRBJ2-1, with 7 bases fitting TRBD1. The germline CDR1 and CDR2 sequences are LGHNA and YNFKEQ. V lost 4 bases to trimming and J lost 7 bases; unmatched junction nucleotides: 7. The CDR3 contains 14 residues. CDR3 loop: CASSPEGALNEQFF. CDR3 in DNA: TGTGCCAGCAGCCCAGAGGGGGCGTTAAATGAGCAGTTCTTC.

The chain joins TRBV3-1 to TRBJ1-2; D unclear. The CDR3 covers 13 residues. V dropped 0 bases and J dropped 4 bases, with 6 bases sitting between them. The germline CDR1 and CDR2 sequences are LGHDT and YNNKEL (reference sequence). This chain's CDR3 is CASSQERSYGYTF. CDR3 coding DNA: TGTGCCAGCAGCCAAGAGAGATCCTATGGCTACACCTTC.

This clonotype has just a few counts. The rearrangement links TRBV12-3 or TRBV12-4 to TRBJ2-2; D ambiguous. Trimming left V 5 bases short and J 8 bases short, with 18 bases between. The CDR3 is 15 amino acids. The CDR3 protein is CASSPHPSSPGELFF. As DNA, the CDR3 is TGTGCCAGCAGTCCTCATCCGTCCTCCCCAGGGGAGCTGTTTTTT.

This chain links TRBV30 with TRBJ2-5, with TRBD1 matching 7 bases. This CDR3 contains 13 residues. J was trimmed by 4 bases and V by 2 bases; bases with no gene match: 4. Germline V CDR1 and CDR2: GTSNPN, SVGIG (reference sequence). In DNA form, the CDR3 reads TGTGCCTGGAGTTTAACAGGGGCAGAGACCCAGTACTTC. This translates into CAWSLTGAETQYF.

This clonotype was recorded a few times. The rearrangement links TRBV30 to TRBJ2-2, with 13 bases matching TRBD2. V lost 0 bases, J lost 6 bases, and 1 base stayed unmatched. The CDR3 runs to 15 residues. Looked up from germline, CDR1 is GTSNPN and CDR2 is SVGIG (reference sequence). Written as DNA, the CDR3 is TGTGCCTGGAGTGTACTAGCGGGGGGGCCCGGGGAGCTGTTTTTT. It yields the protein CAWSVLAGGPGELFF.

The sample holds many counts of this clonotype. One end of the junction does not line up with germline, which may come from a read error. The rearrangement links TRBV7-2 to TRBJ2-7, with 9 bases fitting TRBD1. This CDR3 is 13 amino acids long. CDR1 and CDR2 (germline): SGHTA, FQGNSA. CDR3 in amino acids: CASSPDRGYEQYF. CDR3 DNA sequence: TGCGCCAGCAGCCCGGACAGGGGCTACGAGCAGTACTTC.

The genes are TRBV12-3 or TRBV12-4 and TRBJ2-7, with D tentatively TRBD2 (5 bases). The CDR3 extends over 14 amino acids. V was pared by 1 base and J by 6 bases, with 13 bases between. CDR3 coding DNA: TGTGCCAGCAGTTTAGGGCGGGTCTCTTCCGAGCAGTACTTC. This codes for CASSLGRVSSEQYF.

This chain uses TRBV2 with TRBJ2-3; D tentatively reads TRBD1 or TRBD2 (6 bases each). This CDR3 is built from 15 residues. Germline lookup yields CDR1 SNHLY and CDR2 FYNNEI. V lost 8 bases, J lost 3 bases, and 18 bases lay in between. This CDR3 is CASGRGAGRTDTQYF. CDR3 nucleotides: TGTGCCAGCGGAAGGGGGGCCGGGCGAACAGATACGCAGTATTTT.

The CDR3 is CASSQKQGFQPQHF. In nucleotides, the CDR3 is TGCGCCAGCAGCCAGAAGCAGGGGTTCCAGCCCCAGCATTTT. The chain uses TRBV4-1 and TRBJ1-5; D may be TRBD1 (6 bases). Germline V gene sequence: CDR1 MGHRA, CDR2 YSYEKL. Trimming cost V 3 bases and J 7 bases, with 13 bases left between them. This CDR3 region has 14 residues.

This clonotype occurred a few times. The chain links TRBV7-2 to TRBJ2-1; 9 positions match TRBD2. The V gene end was trimmed by 5 bases and the J gene end by 8 bases; junction bases not matched to a gene: 7. CDR1 SGHTA and CDR2 FQGNSA come from the germline V gene. This CDR3 contains 14 residues. The CDR3 nucleotides read TGTGCCAGCAGCCCGGGACTAGCAATCCATGAGCAGTTCTTC. Residues: CASSPGLAIHEQFF.

This clonotype was found a few times. This chain links TRBV6-2 or TRBV6-3 with TRBJ2-3; 11 bases match TRBD2. Germline CDR1 and CDR2: MNHEY and SVGEGT. V gave up 2 bases and J gave up 2 bases; unmatched junction bases: 6. This CDR3 region has 17 residues. The CDR3 spells CASSYAGLAAITDTQYF. CDR3 bases: TGTGCCAGCAGTTACGCGGGACTAGCGGCCATCACAGATACGCAGTATTTT.

This chain uses TRBV7-9 with TRBJ2-7; D is unresolved. Looked up from germline, CDR1 is SEHNR and CDR2 is FQNEAQ (reference sequence). V was trimmed by 5 bases and J by 0 bases, leaving 14 bases between them. CDR3 length equals 15 residues. The CDR3 sequence is CASSPVSRSSYEQYF. The CDR3 DNA follows: TGTGCCAGCAGCCCAGTTTCAAGATCCTCCTACGAGCAGTACTTC.

V usage is TRBV2 and J usage is TRBJ1-1, with D perhaps TRBD1 (6 bases). Germline CDR1 reads SNHLY; CDR2 reads FYNNEI. V lost 3 bases, J lost 12 bases, and 11 bases lay in between. The CDR3 has 11 amino acids. In nucleotides, the CDR3 is TGTGCCAGCAGTGATACAGGGATAACTTTCTTT. Encoded protein: CASSDTGITFF.

This chain joins TRBV27 and TRBJ2-5, with no clear D. This CDR3 has 16 amino acids. Germline V lookup: CDR1 MNHEY, CDR2 SMNVEV (reference sequence). V was clipped by 8 bases and J by 2 bases, with 21 bases between them. CDR3: CASVSRNCAKQETQYF. CDR3 sequence (DNA): TGTGCCAGCGTCTCTAGGAACTGCGCGAAACAAGAGACCCAGTACTTC.

This clonotype was detected a few times. V and J are TRBV11-2 and TRBJ2-1; TRBD1 matches 8 bases. The CDR3 contains 15 residues. CDR1 SGHAT and CDR2 FQNNGV come from the germline V gene. With 5 bases clipped from V and 2 bases from J, the junction kept 5 bases outside the gene matches. The CDR3 DNA reads as TGTGCCAGCAGCCTCTCGGACAGGGCCTACAATGAGCAGTTCTTC. Protein sequence: CASSLSDRAYNEQFF.

This clonotype was seen a handful of times. This chain uses TRBV5-1 with TRBJ2-3; 10 bases fit TRBD2. The germline V gene encodes CDR1 SGHRS and CDR2 YFSETQ. V lost 2 bases, J lost 0 bases, and 15 bases stayed unmatched. This CDR3 is built from 20 residues. The CDR3, as DNA: TGCGCCAGCAGCTTCGGAGGACTAGCGGACAAAACGGCTAGCACAGATACGCAGTATTTT. This translates into CASSFGGLADKTASTDTQYF.

The rearrangement links TRBV6-5 to TRBJ1-1; D is possibly TRBD1 (6 bases). CDR3 length equals 15 residues. Germline assignment: CDR1 MNHEY and CDR2 SVGAGI. Trimming removed 4 bases at V and 1 base at J, with 13 bases between. The CDR3 nucleotides are TGTGCCAGCAGTTGGCTCAGGGGAGGGAACACTGAAGCTTTCTTT. Protein sequence: CASSWLRGGNTEAFF.

This clonotype was found a few times. The chain uses TRBV7-9 and TRBJ1-4; D is undetermined. The V end lost 5 bases, the J end lost 0 bases, and 13 bases lay between the germline ends. The CDR3 length is 16 residues. Germline CDR1 reads SEHNR; CDR2 reads FQNEAQ (reference sequence). Here the CDR3 DNA reads TGTGCCAGCAGCCCCGCCTGGGCAGCAACTAATGAAAAACTGTTTTTT. Translation gives CASSPAWAATNEKLFF.

As regards this clonotype: Its ends do not fully match the called genes, so a read error is possible. V and J are TRBV9 and TRBJ2-1; D remains ambiguous. The CDR3 is made up of 14 amino acids. The germline V gene has CDR1 SGDLS and CDR2 YYNGEE. The CDR3 sequence: CASKPAGSHNEQFF. In DNA form, the CDR3 reads TGTGCCAGCAAACCCGCCGGCTCCCACAATGAGCAGTTCTTC.